This TCR beta chain was found in a study of control samples from healthy donors and cancer patients. The assay was immunoSEQ multiplex PCR, and TCRdb's table has in-frame clones only and misses some. The sample records 170,000 or so clones, just under 95% being singletons. The CDR3 sequence is 15 residues long. Germline loops: CDR1 MNHEY, CDR2 SVGAGI. The V and J ends lost 3 bases and 3 bases respectively, with 14 bases between them. The receptor's source is a woman between 35 and 50 years old in good health. The specimen sequenced was blood. The V and J genes are TRBV6-5 and TRBJ1-2, with D perhaps TRBD1 (5 bases). The CDR3 loop reads CASSYRGRGDYGYTF. Written as DNA, the CDR3 is TGTGCCAGCAGTTATCGGGGAAGGGGTGACTATGGCTACACCTTC.